This T cell receptor (beta chain) appears in the sequencing data of a study of long-term antiretroviral therapy in people with HIV. At the level of the study: The oldest samples precede the 2015 immediate-ART recommendation by about a decade. The study, taken as a whole, reports: Post-ART diversity increased but stayed below transplant donor controls. Older ART regimens may have been in use when blood was drawn between about 2004 and 2018.

It was version v3.0 of the immunoSEQ assay that was run at survey level. Sequenced by immunoSEQ multiplex PCR; TCRdb stores in-frame clones only, minus some. The sample carries under 20,000 clones, roughly nine tenths recorded once. V trimming: 6 bases; J trimming: 3 bases; junction bases outside the gene matches: 8. CDR1 is SNHLY and CDR2 is FYNNEI in the germline V gene. The CDR3 is 17 residues long. As for this clone: Its target is unknown.

The receptor's source is a man aged 60 to 69 with HIV. The chain joins TRBV2 to TRBJ2-6; TRBD2 matches 10 bases. Sequencing was performed on unsorted PBMCs, taken 0.3 years after starting antiretroviral therapy. The CDR3 DNA sequence: TGTGCCAGCAGGGCTCGGCTAGCGGGAGATGGGGCCAACGTCCTGACTTTC. This codes for CASRARLAGDGANVLTF.